The present T cell receptor (beta chain) was sequenced within a study of cytomegalovirus exposure and HLA in healthy donors. Study-wide context: Membership in the Caucasian-associated ancestry cluster was found for about four fifths of a few hundred genotyped donors.

This clone came up a few times. This CDR3 comprises 13 residues. Germline V gene data show CDR1 as SGHRS and CDR2 as YFSETQ. V dropped 4 bases and J dropped 5; count of bases not matched to a gene: 3. PCR was performed using 60 Vbeta and 13 Jbeta primers. Sequencing was performed with immunoSEQ multiplex PCR; in TCRdb, only in-frame clones are kept and a portion is missing. Of under 250,000 clones listed, about 80% were seen once; the top ten hold about 1.9%. V is TRBV5-1 and J is TRBJ2-1, with TRBD2 matching over 7 bases. Sequencing used PBMCs. The sequence came from a man aged 25 to 45 in good health and CMV-seronegative. The CDR3 protein is CASSLGLNNEQFF. The CDR3 nucleotides read TGCGCCAGCAGCCTGGGACTAAACAATGAGCAGTTCTTC.